One and the same sample provided the 24 T cell receptor beta chains below, sequenced in a study of identical twins (dated by TCRdb to about 2016). Preparation of the library involved 5' RACE. The data were produced on an Illumina HiSeq 2000. TCRdb handled the public reads itself, with Q25 trimming in fastp and clone calling in MiXCR, and kept productive beta chains. Duplicate CDR3 protein sequences are folded into a single record with the most common DNA and genes. The sample data list roughly 350,000 distinct CDR3 sequences, and 9% to 15% of these were observed just once. 7.2% of the sample lies in the top ten. These data were also filed under a second study, of yellow fever vaccine responses in identical twins.

The sequenced material came from CD8+ T cells sorted from blood. The receptor source for this set is a woman in her late teens or twenties in good health.

This clonotype was seen ten or more times. The CDR3 reads CASSQDIGAGSYNEQFF. In DNA form, the CDR3 reads TGCGCCAGCAGCCAAGATATCGGGGCAGGGAGTTACAATGAGCAGTTCTTC. V and J are TRBV4-1 and TRBJ2-1; D may match TRBD1 or TRBD2 (5 bases each). This CDR3 has 17 amino acids. Germline V gives CDR1 MGHRA, CDR2 YSYEKL. Trimming shortened V by 0 bases and J by 4 bases, and 16 bases separated the two germline ends.

This clonotype was seen a handful of times. This chain connects TRBV6-4 to TRBJ2-1; TRBD2 matches at 8 bases. V gave up 2 bases and J gave up 11 bases; unmatched junction bases: 5. Germline loops: CDR1 MRHNA, CDR2 SNTAGT. The CDR3 runs to 13 residues. The CDR3 coding sequence is TGTGCCAGCAGTGACGGCGGGGGGCTTAAGCAGTTCTTC. It codes for CASSDGGGLKQFF.

The chain has TRBV5-1 and TRBJ2-3, with 8 bases identical to TRBD1. V was clipped by 7 bases and J by 3 bases; unmatched bases: 10. Per germline, CDR1 SGHRS and CDR2 YFSETQ. The CDR3 is 15 amino acids. The CDR3 here is CASLQGEASTDTQYF. CDR3 sequence (DNA): TGCGCCAGCCTACAGGGGGAGGCGAGTACAGATACGCAGTATTTT.

This clonotype turned up a few times. V and J are TRBV2 and TRBJ2-1, with 7 bases matching TRBD2. CDR1 SNHLY and CDR2 FYNNEI come from the germline V gene. The CDR3 sequence is 14 residues long. Unmatched junction bases numbered 8, after V lost 8 bases and J lost 4 bases. CDR3 residues: CASYSGREYNEQFF. In DNA form, the CDR3 reads TGTGCCAGCTATAGTGGGAGGGAGTACAATGAGCAGTTCTTC.

This chain links TRBV2 with TRBJ2-5, with D unresolved. Trimming cost V 3 bases and J 2 bases, with 7 bases left between them. Germline assignment: CDR1 SNHLY and CDR2 FYNNEI. This CDR3 region has 13 residues. CDR3: CASSEGQQETQYF. In nucleotides, the CDR3 is TGTGCCAGCAGTGAGGGTCAGCAAGAGACCCAGTACTTC.

V and J are TRBV12-3 or TRBV12-4 and TRBJ2-1; 7 bases agree with TRBD2. The CDR3 is 14 residues long. J was trimmed by 6 bases and V by 5 bases; bases with no gene match: 7. The CDR3 is CASSGETSSNEQFF. The CDR3, as DNA: TGTGCCAGCAGTGGGGAGACTAGCAGCAATGAGCAGTTCTTC.

The V and J genes are TRBV5-1 and TRBJ2-7; 9 bases fit TRBD1. The trim removed 0 bases at V and 4 bases at J, leaving 11 bases unmatched. This CDR3 comprises 17 residues. Germline V lookup: CDR1 SGHRS, CDR2 YFSETQ. The CDR3 loop is CASSLDLDRGGRYEQYV. CDR3 DNA: TGCGCCAGCAGCTTGGATTTGGACAGGGGTGGACGGTACGAGCAGTACGTC.

This chain uses TRBV6-1 with TRBJ2-7; the match to TRBD2 covers 16 bases. V trimming: 5 bases; J trimming: 4 bases; junction bases outside the gene matches: 2. This CDR3 is 15 amino acids long. In germline, CDR1 is MNHNS, CDR2 SASEGT. The CDR3 loop reads CASSQGLAGGYEQYV. CDR3 nucleotides: TGTGCCAGCAGTCAGGGACTAGCGGGGGGGTACGAGCAGTACGTC.

The sample holds many counts of this clonotype. This sequence joins TRBV5-1 and TRBJ2-7; possibly TRBD1 for D (5 bases). Germline V CDR1 and CDR2: SGHRS, YFSETQ. This CDR3 is built from 15 residues. V lost 2 bases, J lost 6 bases, and 18 bases lay in between. The CDR3 region has the DNA TGCGCCAGCAGCTTCTATGGGGCGGTTTTTGGCGAGCAGTACTTC. This encodes CASSFYGAVFGEQYF. The full variable domain, completed using reference TRBV5-1 and TRBJ2-7, is KAGVTQTPRYLIKTRGQQVTLSCSPISGHRSVSWYQQTPGQGLQFLFEYFSETQRNKGNFPGRFSGRQFSNSRSEMNVSTLELGDSALYLCASSFYGAVFGEQYFGPGTRLTVT.

This clonotype was counted ten times or more. This sequence joins TRBV5-5 and TRBJ1-1; no definite D call. The CDR3 runs to 13 residues. Germline loops: CDR1 SGHKS, CDR2 YYEKEE (reference sequence). The germline V and J ends were trimmed by 3 bases and 4 bases, with 10 bases remaining between them. The CDR3 DNA is TGTGCCAGCAGCTGGATGGTGACCACTGAAGCTTTCTTT. Translating gives CASSWMVTTEAFF.

The rearrangement links TRBV19 to TRBJ2-1, with 9 positions matching TRBD1. V dropped 5 bases and J dropped 8; count of bases not matched to a gene: 10. Germline lookup yields CDR1 LNHDA and CDR2 SQIVND (reference sequence). This CDR3 region has 15 residues. The CDR3: CASSSRQGEVDEQFF. The CDR3 coding sequence is TGTGCCAGTAGTTCCCGACAGGGGGAGGTCGATGAGCAGTTCTTC.

J is TRBJ2-1 and V is TRBV7-9, with D perhaps TRBD1 (5 bases). With 4 bases removed from V and 5 bases from J, the gap between germline ends came to 15 bases. CDR3 length equals 15 residues. Germline V gene lookup returns CDR1 SEHNR and CDR2 FQNEAQ (reference sequence). The CDR3 loop is CASSSRWGSDNEQFF. CDR3 DNA: TGTGCCAGCAGCTCTCGATGGGGCAGCGACAATGAGCAGTTCTTC.

The J gene is TRBJ1-4, the V gene TRBV2; no clear D gene. V was clipped by 2 bases and J by 0 bases, with 10 bases between them. From germline, CDR1 is SNHLY and CDR2 FYNNEI. This CDR3 has 16 residues. The CDR3 loop reads CASSEIGATTNEKLFF. CDR3 DNA sequence: TGTGCCAGCAGTGAAATCGGCGCTACAACTAATGAAAAACTGTTTTTT. The full variable domain, completed using reference TRBV2 and TRBJ1-4, is EPEVTQTPSHQVTQMGQEVILRCVPISNHLYFYWYRQILGQKVEFLVSFYNNEISEKSEIFDDQFSVERPDGSNFTLKIRSTKLEDSAMYFCASSEIGATTNEKLFFGSGTQLSVL.

The chain recombines TRBV2 with TRBJ2-2, with D perhaps TRBD2 (5 bases). Per the germline V gene, CDR1 is SNHLY and CDR2 is FYNNEI. The length of the CDR3 is 13 residues. The V end lost 8 bases, the J end lost 8 bases, and 15 bases lay between the germline ends. CDR3 residues: CASDPKEAGELFF. The CDR3 nucleotides are TGTGCCAGCGATCCCAAGGAGGCGGGGGAGCTGTTTTTT. Full variable domain (missing parts from reference TRBV2 and TRBJ2-2): EPEVTQTPSHQVTQMGQEVILRCVPISNHLYFYWYRQILGQKVEFLVSFYNNEISEKSEIFDDQFSVERPDGSNFTLKIRSTKLEDSAMYFCASDPKEAGELFFGEGSRLTVL.

This clonotype was seen only once. The chain has TRBV5-1 and TRBJ2-3; D call uncertain. CDR1 and CDR2 from the germline V gene are SGHRS and YFSETQ. Trimming removed 2 bases at V and 3 bases at J, with 10 bases between. The CDR3 loop spans 14 amino acids. The DNA of the CDR3 is TGCGCCAGCAGCTTCAGCTGCGCTACAGATACGCAGTATTTT. This translates into CASSFSCATDTQYF. Full variable domain (outside the CDR3, taken from reference TRBV5-1 and TRBJ2-3): KAGVTQTPRYLIKTRGQQVTLSCSPISGHRSVSWYQQTPGQGLQFLFEYFSETQRNKGNFPGRFSGRQFSNSRSEMNVSTLELGDSALYLCASSFSCATDTQYFGPGTRLTVL.

This clonotype was observed a handful of times. The genes are TRBV6-1 and TRBJ2-1; D is possibly TRBD1 (5 bases). Trimming pared 2 bases from V and 3 bases from J, leaving 11 bases between. This CDR3 has 15 amino acids. Germline CDR1 is MNHNS and CDR2 is SASEGT. DNA of the CDR3: TGTGCCAGCAGTGAATCAGGGCAGGTCTACAATGAGCAGTTCTTC. It codes for CASSESGQVYNEQFF.

This clonotype was counted a few times. This chain connects TRBV7-9 to TRBJ2-7, with D hard to call. V lost 2 bases and J lost 5, with 10 bases in between. There are 13 residues in the CDR3. Germline CDR1 SEHNR, CDR2 FQNEAQ (reference sequence). The CDR3: CASSLSPGHEQYV. In nucleotides, the CDR3 is TGTGCCAGCAGCTTATCCCCGGGCCACGAGCAGTACGTC.

Only a few counts were recorded for this clonotype. V gene TRBV4-1 combines with J gene TRBJ2-1; maybe TRBD2 (5 bases). Deletions cut 1 base from V and 8 bases from J, with 12 bases between. This CDR3 is built from 14 residues. Germline assignment: CDR1 MGHRA and CDR2 YSYEKL. CDR3 sequence: CASSQGLARDEQFF. CDR3 in DNA: TGCGCCAGCAGCCAAGGGCTAGCTAGAGATGAGCAGTTCTTC.

This clonotype has just a few counts. The chain carries TRBV7-7 and TRBJ2-1; no clear D gene. Germline V gene data show CDR1 as SSHAT and CDR2 as FNYEAQ (reference sequence). This CDR3 region has 18 residues. V shed 1 base and J shed 5 bases, with 21 bases lying between them. The CDR3 spells CASSLGLKAKFGHNEQFF. CDR3 DNA: TGTGCCAGCAGCTTAGGCCTGAAGGCCAAGTTCGGGCACAATGAGCAGTTCTTC.

The chain combines TRBV20-1 with TRBJ2-1; D is perhaps TRBD1 (5 bases). Trimming pared 2 bases from V and 3 bases from J, leaving 17 bases between. The CDR3 runs to 16 residues. Per the germline V gene, CDR1 is DFQATT and CDR2 is SNEGSKA (reference sequence). The CDR3: CSARLGMKGIYNEQFF. The CDR3, as DNA: TGCAGTGCTAGACTAGGGATGAAGGGGATCTACAATGAGCAGTTCTTC.

This clonotype has more than one count but fewer than ten. The CDR3 loop reads CASSQAPTGTGTDNEQFF. The CDR3 nucleotides are TGCGCCAGCAGCCAAGCCCCAACCGGGACAGGGACTGACAATGAGCAGTTCTTC. This chain uses TRBV4-1 with TRBJ2-1; 9 nucleotides agree with TRBD1. This CDR3 has 18 residues. Germline V gives CDR1 MGHRA, CDR2 YSYEKL. Germline trimming cut 1 base from V and 5 bases from J; bases unmatched to any gene: 12.

The chain combines TRBV7-8 with TRBJ2-7; D is unresolved. This CDR3 is 18 amino acids long. The germline CDR1 and CDR2 sequences are SGHVS and FQNEAQ. V lost 1 base to trimming and J lost 1 base, with 20 bases between them. Written as DNA, the CDR3 is TGTGCCAGCAGCTTAGACAAGCCTTTCCACCGTATTTCCTACGAGCAGTACGTC. Translation: CASSLDKPFHRISYEQYV.

This sequence joins TRBV28 and TRBJ2-7; D might be TRBD1 or TRBD2, each matching 5 bases. The CDR3 spans 16 residues. CDR1 MDHEN and CDR2 SYDVKM come from the germline V gene. V lost 7 bases, J lost 2 bases, and 21 bases lay in between. As DNA, the CDR3 is TGTGCCAGCACCTTAGGACCGGCAGGGAGCACCTACGAGCAGTACTTC. Protein product: CASTLGPAGSTYEQYF.

Only a few counts were recorded for this clonotype. The V and J genes are TRBV24-1 and TRBJ1-5; D gene ambiguous. CDR3 length equals 13 residues. Trimming left V 3 bases short and J 4 bases short, with 6 bases between. Germline loops: CDR1 KGHDR, CDR2 SFDVKD. The CDR3, as DNA: TGTGCCACCAGTGATGGCCAGAATCAGCCCCAGCATTTT. Its protein is CATSDGQNQPQHF.